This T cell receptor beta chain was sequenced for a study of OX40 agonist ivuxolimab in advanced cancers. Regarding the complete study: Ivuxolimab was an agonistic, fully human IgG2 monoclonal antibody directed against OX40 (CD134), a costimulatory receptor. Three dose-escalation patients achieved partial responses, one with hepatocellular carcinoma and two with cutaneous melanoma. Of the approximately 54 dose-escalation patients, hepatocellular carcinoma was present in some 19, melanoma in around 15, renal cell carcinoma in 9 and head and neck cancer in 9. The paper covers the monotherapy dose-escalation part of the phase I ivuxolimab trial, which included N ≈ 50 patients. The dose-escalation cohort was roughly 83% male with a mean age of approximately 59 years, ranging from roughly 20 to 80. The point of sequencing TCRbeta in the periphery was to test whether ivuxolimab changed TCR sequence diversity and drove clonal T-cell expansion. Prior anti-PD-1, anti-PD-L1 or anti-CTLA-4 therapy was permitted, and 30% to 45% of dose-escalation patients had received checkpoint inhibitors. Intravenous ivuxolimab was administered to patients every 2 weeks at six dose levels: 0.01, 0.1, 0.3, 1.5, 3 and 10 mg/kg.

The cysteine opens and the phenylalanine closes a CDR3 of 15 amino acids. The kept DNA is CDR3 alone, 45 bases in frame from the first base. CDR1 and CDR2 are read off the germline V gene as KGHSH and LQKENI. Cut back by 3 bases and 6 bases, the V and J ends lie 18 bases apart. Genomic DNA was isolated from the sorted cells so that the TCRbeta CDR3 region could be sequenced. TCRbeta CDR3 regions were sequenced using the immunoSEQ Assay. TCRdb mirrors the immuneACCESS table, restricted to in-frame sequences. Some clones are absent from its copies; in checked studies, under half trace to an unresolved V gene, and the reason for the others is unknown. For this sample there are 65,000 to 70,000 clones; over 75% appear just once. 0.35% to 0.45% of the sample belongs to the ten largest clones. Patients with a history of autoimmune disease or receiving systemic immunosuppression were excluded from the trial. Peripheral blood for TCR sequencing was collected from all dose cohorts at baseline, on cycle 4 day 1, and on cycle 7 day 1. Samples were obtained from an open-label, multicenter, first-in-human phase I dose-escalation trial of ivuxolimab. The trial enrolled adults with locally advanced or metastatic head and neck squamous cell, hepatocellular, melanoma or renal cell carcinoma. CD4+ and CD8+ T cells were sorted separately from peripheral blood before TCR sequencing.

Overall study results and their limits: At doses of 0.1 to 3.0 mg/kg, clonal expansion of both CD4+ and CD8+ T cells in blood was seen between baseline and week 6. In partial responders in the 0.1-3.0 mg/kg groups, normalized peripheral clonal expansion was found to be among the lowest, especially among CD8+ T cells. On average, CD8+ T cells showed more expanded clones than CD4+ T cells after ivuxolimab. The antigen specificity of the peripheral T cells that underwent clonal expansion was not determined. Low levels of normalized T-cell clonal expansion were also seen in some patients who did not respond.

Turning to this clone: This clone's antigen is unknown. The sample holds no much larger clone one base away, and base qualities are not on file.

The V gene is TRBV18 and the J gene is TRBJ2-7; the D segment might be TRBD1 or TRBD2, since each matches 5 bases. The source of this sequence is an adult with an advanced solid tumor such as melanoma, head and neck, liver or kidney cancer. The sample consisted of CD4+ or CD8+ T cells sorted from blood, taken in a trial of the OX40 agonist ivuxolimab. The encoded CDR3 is CASSPTGTGVAEQYF. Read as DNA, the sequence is TGTGCCAGCTCACCGACCGGGACCGGAGTTGCCGAGCAGTACTTC.